The source of this T cell receptor (beta chain) is a study of blood T cell repertoires in COVID-19. The assay was immunoSEQ multiplex PCR, and TCRdb's table has in-frame clones only and misses some. The sample lists about 180,000 clones; roughly 85% were seen once. Germline loops: CDR1 KGHSH, CDR2 LQKENI. The ends were cut back, 4 bases at V and 4 bases at J, with 13 bases in the middle. The CDR3 length is 14 residues. The receptor was isolated from a woman in her late teens or twenties who had recovered from COVID-19. The rearrangement joins TRBV18 to TRBJ1-2; D is uncertain. The sequencing sample was made of PBMCs or T cells enriched from blood (not recorded which). As DNA, the CDR3 is TGTGCCAGCTCACACGGTTCAGCGGGCTATGGCTACACCTTC. Its protein is CASSHGSAGYGYTF.